A single sample gave rise to the 16 T cell receptor beta chains below, sequenced in a study of shared clonotypes between healthy human individuals (dated by TCRdb to the early 2020s). For the CD8 naive samples, CD45RO-negative cells were positively selected for CCR7, yielding a CD45RA+CCR7+ population from which TemRA cells were excluded. Library prep was done by the immunoSEQ multiplex PCR assay. Drawn from immuneACCESS, this table holds only the in-frame rearrangements with V and J called that TCRdb kept. Clones are partly lost; checked studies trace under half to an unresolved V gene and leave the rest unexplained. This sample comprises around 640,000 clones, about 96% of them detected only once. The biggest ten clones account for roughly 0.12% of the sample. The sequenced material came from naive CD8+ T cells sorted from blood. The sample's cell subset or site, from its label and the paper: CD45RA+CCR7+. The receptor set was obtained from a woman younger than 45 in good health.

This rearrangement joins TRBV6-5 to TRBJ1-1, with D uncertain. Trimming left V 0 bases short and J 0 bases short, with 8 bases between. The germline V gene encodes CDR1 MNHEY and CDR2 SVGAGI. The CDR3 spans 15 residues. CDR3 bases: TGTGCCAGCAGTTACTCCAGCACCATGAACACTGAAGCTTTCTTT. It translates to CASSYSSTMNTEAFF.

The V call is TRBV29-1, the J call TRBJ2-3; 15 nucleotides align to TRBD2. V was clipped by 3 bases and J by 5 bases; unmatched bases: 6. The CDR3 is made up of 16 amino acids. The germline gives CDR1 SQVTM, CDR2 ANQGSEA. DNA of the CDR3: TGCAGCGTTGACGGGACTAGCGGGAGGTCTGTAGATACGCAGTATTTT. It codes for CSVDGTSGRSVDTQYF.

The V call is TRBV2, the J call TRBJ2-7; TRBD2 matches at 7 bases. The V and J ends lost 5 bases and 7 bases, in that order; junction bases with no gene match: 11. Germline CDR1 and CDR2: SNHLY and FYNNEI. The CDR3 consists of 14 residues. The CDR3 loop reads CASSYPGRGEEQYF. The CDR3 DNA reads as TGTGCCAGCAGTTACCCAGGGAGGGGTGAGGAGCAGTACTTC.

This chain joins TRBV13 and TRBJ2-7, with TRBD1 matching over 8 bases. The CDR3 covers 16 residues. V was pared by 3 bases and J by 6 bases, with 13 bases of the junction left unmatched. The germline V gene has CDR1 PRHDT and CDR2 FYEKMQ (reference sequence). The CDR3 sequence is CASSLIGQGLMGEQYF. As DNA, the CDR3 is TGTGCCAGCAGCTTGATTGGACAGGGTTTAATGGGCGAGCAGTACTTC. Full variable domain (missing parts from reference TRBV13 and TRBJ2-7): AAGVIQSPRHLIKEKRETATLKCYPIPRHDTVYWYQQGPGQDPQFLISFYEKMQSDKGSIPDRFSAQQFSDYHSELNMSSLELGDSALYFCASSLIGQGLMGEQYFGPGTRLTVT.

This chain links TRBV19 with TRBJ1-5; D is perhaps TRBD1 (5 bases). From germline, CDR1 is LNHDA and CDR2 SQIVND (reference sequence). V shed 3 bases and J shed 3 bases, with 9 bases lying between them. The CDR3 has 14 residues. The CDR3 sequence is CASSILGANQPQHF. The CDR3, as DNA: TGTGCCAGTAGTATTCTAGGGGCCAATCAGCCCCAGCATTTT. The variable domain in full, with the rest retrieved from reference TRBV19 and TRBJ1-5, is DGGITQSPKYLFRKEGQNVTLSCEQNLNHDAMYWYRQDPGQGLRLIYYSQIVNDFQKGDIAEGYSVSREKKESFPLTVTSAQKNPTAFYLCASSILGANQPQHFGDGTRLSIL.

V usage is TRBV19 and J usage is TRBJ2-3; 9 positions match TRBD2. The CDR3 runs 19 residues. Germline V gene lookup returns CDR1 LNHDA and CDR2 SQIVND (reference sequence). After removal of 7 bases from V and 0 bases from J, the junction contained 17 bases not matched to a gene. The chain's CDR3 is CASTTAPGLADASTDTQYF. CDR3 DNA: TGTGCCAGTACTACCGCTCCGGGACTAGCAGATGCTAGCACAGATACGCAGTATTTT.

The chain uses TRBV7-8 and TRBJ2-5; 9 nucleotides agree with TRBD1. J gave up 0 bases and V 7 bases, and 12 bases lay outside the gene matches. Germline values: CDR1 SGHVS, CDR2 FQNEAQ. The CDR3 is made up of 17 amino acids. The CDR3 spells CASTQRLTGGNQETQYF. The CDR3 nucleotides read TGTGCCAGCACCCAACGGTTGACAGGGGGAAACCAAGAGACCCAGTACTTC.

The chain couples TRBV9 to TRBJ2-1; 10 bases map to TRBD1. CDR3 size: 16 residues. Germline CDR1 SGDLS, CDR2 YYNGEE. The trim removed 6 bases at V and 4 bases at J, leaving 10 bases unmatched. The CDR3: CASNPRDRGSYNEQFF. The DNA of the CDR3 is TGTGCCAGCAACCCCCGGGACAGGGGATCGTACAATGAGCAGTTCTTC. The full variable domain, rest sourced from reference TRBV9 and TRBJ2-1, is DSGVTQTPKHLITATGQRVTLRCSPRSGDLSVYWYQQSLDQGLQFLIQYYNGEERAKGNILERFSAQQFPDLHSELNLSSLELGDSALYFCASNPRDRGSYNEQFFGPGTRLTVL.

The chain employs TRBV6-4 and TRBJ2-1; possible D gene TRBD1, 5 bases. Trimming stripped 2 bases from V and 4 bases from J, with 9 bases between. The CDR3 spans 14 residues. Germline CDR1 and CDR2: MRHNA and SNTAGT. CDR3 residues: CASSDRGLYNEQFF. DNA for the CDR3: TGTGCCAGCAGTGACAGGGGTTTGTACAATGAGCAGTTCTTC.

The chain recombines TRBV6-1 with TRBJ2-7; D ambiguous. This CDR3 comprises 12 residues. Looked up from germline, CDR1 is MNHNS and CDR2 is SASEGT. V shed 7 bases and J shed 2 bases, with 9 bases lying between them. Here the CDR3 DNA reads TGTGCCAGCACGGTCCCACCCTACGAGCAGTACTTC. This codes for CASTVPPYEQYF.

The chain couples TRBV27 to TRBJ2-2; 12 bases fit TRBD2. Germline V gene lookup returns CDR1 MNHEY and CDR2 SMNVEV (reference sequence). With V trimmed by 8 bases and J by 6 bases, 4 bases remained unmatched. There are 14 residues in the CDR3. The CDR3 here is CASSGLAGPGELFF. CDR3 nucleotide sequence: TGTGCCAGCTCGGGACTAGCGGGCCCCGGGGAGCTGTTTTTT.

This chain uses TRBV29-1 with TRBJ2-1; D gene uncertain. This CDR3 has 14 residues. The germline V gene encodes CDR1 SQVTM and CDR2 ANQGSEA. V lost 5 bases to trimming and J lost 10 bases, with 21 bases between them. CDR3 bases: TGCAGCGTTCCGCGGAGTTGGAGCCCCGAAGAGCAGTTCTTC. This translates into CSVPRSWSPEEQFF.

V and J are TRBV11-2 and TRBJ2-1; the D gene is possibly TRBD1 (6 bases). The CDR3 sequence is 14 residues long. V was shortened by 5 bases and J by 1 base, with 9 bases between the two germline ends. Germline V gene lookup returns CDR1 SGHAT and CDR2 FQNNGV. CDR3 sequence (DNA): TGTGCCAGCAGCATTAGGGGGTCCTACAATGAGCAGTTCTTC. Protein product: CASSIRGSYNEQFF. The full variable domain, its missing parts supplied by reference TRBV11-2 and TRBJ2-1, is EAGVAQSPRYKIIEKRQSVAFWCNPISGHATLYWYQQILGQGPKLLIQFQNNGVVDDSQLPKDRFSAERLKGVDSTLKIQPAKLEDSAVYLCASSIRGSYNEQFFGPGTRLTVL.

The chain recombines TRBV27 with TRBJ2-1, with D perhaps TRBD2 (5 bases). There are 15 residues in the CDR3. Germline assignment: CDR1 MNHEY and CDR2 SMNVEV (reference sequence). The ends were cut back, 6 bases at V and 6 bases at J, with 18 bases in the middle. The CDR3 sequence: CASRSGSALSNEQFF. The CDR3 bases are TGTGCCAGCAGATCGGGGTCTGCTCTCTCCAATGAGCAGTTCTTC.

The chain carries TRBV21-1 and TRBJ2-7; the listed D gene, TRBD2, was not tested against the DNA. TRBV21-1 has pseudogene status. The length of the CDR3 is 16 residues. The DNA of the CDR3 is TGTGCCAGCAGCAAAGCGTCTTTAAGGAGCTCCTACGAGCAGTACTTC. Its protein product is CASSKASLRSSYEQYF.

This clone was counted only a few times. V is TRBV6-1 and J is TRBJ1-2; no clear D. Trimming removed 0 bases at V and 8 bases at J, with 19 bases between. This CDR3 is 16 amino acids long. CDR1 MNHNS and CDR2 SASEGT come from the germline V gene. The DNA of the CDR3 is TGTGCCAGCAGTGAAGCGCCGGGCCGAGACGAGAAGGGCTACACCTTC. The encoded protein is CASSEAPGRDEKGYTF.